Listed below are T cell receptor beta chains from one sample, sequenced in a study of response to subunit inactivated influenza vaccine. TCRdb processed the RT-PCR reads anew with MiXCR; each CDR3 protein has one entry. Among about 530,000 distinct CDR3 sequences listed, approximately 12% were seen once. Sequencing was performed on PBMCs from blood, taken on the day of vaccination. The receptors shown here come from a man aged 50 to 59 who received an inactivated influenza vaccine. The CDR3 runs from the conserved cysteine through the conserved F or W. D genes are given only for firm matches. Not all rows give a size; the values are once, few, many and, for expanded clones, a class.

CASSLLDRAGEQYF,TGTGCCAGCAGCTTACTTGACAGGGCCGGCGAGCAGTACTTC,TRBD1,TRBV7-2,TRBJ2-7,.
CASSASPTLYNEQFF,TGCGCCAGCAGCGCCAGTCCGACACTTTACAATGAGCAGTTCTTC,.,TRBV5-1,TRBJ2-1,many
CASSLDSNEQFF,TGTGCCAGCAGCCTGGACAGCAATGAGCAGTTCTTC,.,TRBV7-2,TRBJ2-1,few
CASSQGPGGPTEKLFF,TGCGCCAGCAGCCAAGGCCCCGGGGGGCCTACTGAAAAACTGTTTTTT,.,TRBV4-3,TRBJ1-4,.
CATSDLRGGEQYF,TGTGCCACCAGTGATTTGCGGGGGGGCGAGCAGTACTTC,TRBD2,TRBV24-1,TRBJ2-7,many
CASSSGTSGGTDTQYF,TGCGCCAGCAGCTCAGGGACTAGCGGGGGCACAGATACGCAGTATTTT,TRBD2,TRBV5-1,TRBJ2-3,few
CASSLSTSTGGAIDTQYF,TGTGCCAGCAGCTTATCCACCTCGACAGGGGGCGCCATAGATACGCAGTATTTT,TRBD1,TRBV11-2,TRBJ2-3,few
CASSTQTGPTDTQYF,TGTGCCAGCAGCACACAGACAGGGCCCACAGATACGCAGTATTTT,TRBD1,TRBV11-2,TRBJ2-3,few
CASSTGQDPRSSYEQYF,TGCGCCAGCAGCACAGGACAGGATCCCAGAAGCTCCTACGAGCAGTACTTC,TRBD1,TRBV5-1,TRBJ2-7,many
CASTSGTGRQGTGELFF,TGTGCCAGCACTAGTGGAACAGGGCGACAAGGGACCGGGGAGCTGTTTTTT,.,TRBV6-1,TRBJ2-2,.
CASSQDLMNTEAFF,TGCGCCAGCAGCCAAGATCTGATGAACACTGAAGCTTTCTTT,.,TRBV4-1,TRBJ1-1,many
CTTGRWDEQFF,TGTACCACCGGCCGGTGGGATGAGCAGTTCTTC,.,TRBV6-5,TRBJ2-1,.
CASSWLQGPLDTQYF,TGTGCCAGCAGCTGGCTACAGGGTCCACTAGATACGCAGTATTTT,.,TRBV7-9,TRBJ2-3,.
CASSPLTKISLGETQYF,TGTGCCAGCAGCCCCCTGACCAAGATCTCGTTGGGGGAGACCCAGTACTTC,.,TRBV27,TRBJ2-5,many
CASSLGQTKGETQYF,TGCGCCAGCAGCTTGGGACAAACAAAGGGAGAGACCCAGTACTTC,.,TRBV5-1,TRBJ2-5,many
CASSFPGSPLHF,TGTGCCAGCAGTTTCCCGGGCTCACCCCTCCACTTT,.,TRBV12-3/TRBV12-4,TRBJ1-6,many
CASNHGLAVVTGELFF,TGTGCCAGCAACCACGGACTAGCGGTAGTAACCGGGGAGCTGTTTTTT,TRBD2,TRBV6-2/TRBV6-3,TRBJ2-2,.
CASSQDTRSYTGELFF,TGTGCCAGCAGCCAAGATACCAGATCTTACACCGGGGAGCTGTTTTTT,.,TRBV3-1,TRBJ2-2,.
CASSLQTGETGELFF,TGCGCCAGCAGCTTACAAACAGGGGAAACCGGGGAGCTGTTTTTT,TRBD1,TRBV5-1,TRBJ2-2,.
CSGGGGLETQYF,TGCAGTGGAGGAGGGGGCCTTGAGACCCAGTACTTC,.,TRBV29-1,TRBJ2-5,many
CASSLGAANTGELFF,TGTGCCAGCTCCTTAGGGGCGGCGAACACCGGGGAGCTGTTTTTT,.,TRBV7-9,TRBJ2-2,many
CASSVGQGIETQYF,TGTGCCAGCAGCGTGGGACAGGGGATAGAGACCCAGTACTTC,TRBD1,TRBV7-2,TRBJ2-5,.
CASSLAGALEATYEQYF,TGTGCCAGCAGTTTAGCGGGGGCCCTCGAGGCGACCTACGAGCAGTACTTC,.,TRBV12-3/TRBV12-4,TRBJ2-7,.
CSARDWGGMEGETQYF,TGCAGTGCTAGAGATTGGGGAGGGATGGAAGGAGAGACCCAGTACTTC,TRBD2,TRBV20-1,TRBJ2-5,.
CASRGGRSHSYNEQFF,TGTGCCAGCAGGGGTGGGCGGTCTCACTCCTACAATGAGCAGTTCTTC,.,TRBV2,TRBJ2-1,many
CASSQSVAGGYEQFF,TGTGCCAGCAGCCAATCCGTAGCGGGGGGTTATGAGCAGTTCTTC,TRBD2,TRBV4-2,TRBJ2-1,.
CSANPEGPSYEQYF,TGCAGTGCTAACCCCGAGGGACCCTCCTACGAGCAGTACTTC,.,TRBV20-1,TRBJ2-7,many
CSVMNTEAFF,TGCAGTGTAATGAACACTGAAGCTTTCTTT,.,TRBV29-1,TRBJ1-1,.
CASSQEGSFYEQYF,TGTGCCAGCAGCCAAGAGGGGAGTTTCTACGAGCAGTACTTC,.,TRBV4-2,TRBJ2-7,few
CASSLVTRGETQYF,TGTGCCAGCAGTTTAGTGACGCGCGGAGAGACCCAGTACTTC,.,TRBV12-3/TRBV12-4,TRBJ2-5,few
CSVDPGQGAHSAFF,TGCAGCGTTGACCCGGGACAGGGGGCGCATTCAGCTTTCTTT,TRBD1,TRBV29-1,TRBJ1-1,.
CAWSFTDTQYF,TGTGCCTGGAGTTTTACAGATACGCAGTATTTT,.,TRBV30,TRBJ2-3,.
CATRASGKYTQYF,TGTGCCACCAGGGCTAGCGGGAAATATACGCAGTATTTT,TRBD2,TRBV15,TRBJ2-3,.
CSVGFGTGNLGANVLTF,TGCAGCGTTGGATTTGGGACCGGGAACCTGGGGGCCAACGTCCTGACTTTC,.,TRBV29-1,TRBJ2-6,.
CSARDASRGRETEAFF,TGCAGTGCTAGAGACGCCTCCCGGGGTCGTGAAACTGAAGCTTTCTTT,.,TRBV20-1,TRBJ1-1,many
CSARGGAGMNTEAFF,TGCAGTGCTAGAGGAGGGGCGGGAATGAACACTGAAGCTTTCTTT,.,TRBV20-1,TRBJ1-1,many
CATSRSWQRNTEAFF,TGTGCCACCAGCAGGTCGTGGCAGAGGAACACTGAAGCTTTCTTT,.,TRBV15,TRBJ1-1,many
CASSPRRNYNEQFF,TGTGCCAGCAGCCCCAGAAGGAATTACAATGAGCAGTTCTTC,.,TRBV14,TRBJ2-1,.
CASRIAGDNEQFF,TGTGCCAGCAGGATAGCGGGAGACAATGAGCAGTTCTTC,TRBD2,TRBV7-9,TRBJ2-1,.
CASSLGLAGVYEQYF,TGCGCCAGCAGCTTGGGACTAGCGGGAGTTTACGAGCAGTACTTC,TRBD2,TRBV5-1,TRBJ2-7,many
CASSSWQDTQYF,TGTGCCAGCAGCTCGTGGCAAGATACGCAGTATTTT,.,TRBV7-2,TRBJ2-3,.
CASSLPPWGYTF,TGTGCCAGCAGTTTACCCCCATGGGGCTACACCTTC,.,TRBV28,TRBJ1-2,few
CASSGYGQKYNEQFF,TGTGCCAGCAGCGGGTACGGACAGAAATACAATGAGCAGTTCTTC,.,TRBV7-9,TRBJ2-1,many
CASSKDRGLTPLHF,TGTGCCAGCAGCAAAGACAGGGGGCTTACACCCCTCCACTTT,TRBD1,TRBV11-2,TRBJ1-6,many
CASSRASGTHYEQYF,TGTGCCAGCAGCAGAGCTAGCGGTACTCATTACGAGCAGTACTTC,TRBD2,TRBV14,TRBJ2-7,few
CASTPLDSSYEQYF,TGTGCCAGCACGCCCTTGGACAGTTCCTACGAGCAGTACTTC,.,TRBV7-9,TRBJ2-7,.
CASRIHTIYF,TGTGCCAGTCGGATACACACCATATATTTT,.,TRBV12-3/TRBV12-4,TRBJ1-3,.
CSAEGTETQYF,TGCAGTGCGGAGGGGACGGAGACCCAGTACTTC,.,TRBV20-1,TRBJ2-5,.
CASSLGQGAITGELFF,TGTGCCAGCAGCCTAGGACAGGGGGCGATCACCGGGGAGCTGTTTTTT,TRBD1,TRBV2,TRBJ2-2,.
CASSFHGNRDTQYF,TGTGCCAGCAGTTTTCACGGGAATAGAGATACGCAGTATTTT,.,TRBV12-3/TRBV12-4,TRBJ2-3,.
CASSPRWSNTGELFF,TGTGCCAGCAGCCCACGGTGGTCGAACACCGGGGAGCTGTTTTTT,.,TRBV28,TRBJ2-2,.
CSASRGQGVNEQFF,TGCAGTGCTAGTAGGGGGCAGGGTGTCAATGAGCAGTTCTTC,TRBD1,TRBV20-1,TRBJ2-1,once
CASSPTAYGSYNEQFF,TGTGCCAGCAGCCCCACGGCCTATGGCTCCTACAATGAGCAGTTCTTC,.,TRBV7-3,TRBJ2-1,few
CASTLGAETQYF,TGTGCCAGCACCCTAGGGGCAGAGACCCAGTACTTC,.,TRBV6-6,TRBJ2-5,.
CASSVGSRSYNEQFF,TGTGCCAGCAGCGTCGGGTCCAGATCCTACAATGAGCAGTTCTTC,.,TRBV9,TRBJ2-1,.